This T cell receptor beta chain was recorded in a study of OX40 agonist ivuxolimab in advanced cancers. Study-level information: The dose-escalation cohort had hepatocellular carcinoma, melanoma, renal cell or head and neck cancer.

Baseline was the first blood sampling point, followed by cycle 4 day 1 and cycle 7 day 1. Assay used: immunoSEQ multiplex PCR; TCRdb lists only in-frame clones, some missing. Of about 77,000 clones in the sample, 87% were seen once. This material consisted of CD4+ or CD8+ T cells sorted from blood, taken in a trial of the OX40 agonist ivuxolimab. The receptor's source is an adult with an advanced solid tumor such as melanoma, head and neck, liver or kidney cancer.

The CDR3 coding sequence is TGTGCCAGCAGCTTTCTCAGGGGAGAGCAGTTCTTC. Translating gives CASSFLRGEQFF. The chain couples TRBV5-6 to TRBJ2-1; D perhaps matches TRBD1 (6 bases). V lost 2 bases, J lost 10 bases, and 10 bases lay in between. Germline-derived CDR1 and CDR2 are SGHDT and YYEEEE. This CDR3 is 12 amino acids long.